Sequencing of this TCR beta chain was carried out in a study of CD8 T cells in Susac syndrome. Reverse transcription of roughly 0.45 to 1 ug RNA used random hexamers. Via MiXCR, TCRdb re-called the immunoSEQ multiplex PCR reads, giving one row per CDR3 protein. The sample lists around 81,000 distinct CDR3 sequences, about 94% occurring once. General study points: Clonal CD8+ expansion in Susac was highest in TEMRA cells and active patients.

Each Susac syndrome patient had definite or probable disease by recently defined criteria. Negative isolation was used for CD8+ and CD4+ T cells and FACS enrichment for TEMRA cells. A remark on this clonotype: What it recognizes is unknown.

The sequencing input was CD8+ T cells from PBMCs. The receptor was isolated from a human donor with Susac syndrome.

CDR3 sequence reads: CASRDRPSEETQYF. In DNA, the CDR3 is TGTGCCAGCAGAGACCGCCCCTCCGAAGAGACCCAGTACTTC. V usage is TRBV2 and J usage is TRBJ2-5; D unresolved. This CDR3 comprises 14 residues. The V end lost 6 bases, the J end lost 3 bases, and 14 bases lay between the germline ends. The germline V gene encodes CDR1 SNHLY and CDR2 FYNNEI.